This T cell receptor beta chain is from a study of blood T cell repertoires in COVID-19. Study summary: Whether acute or convalescent, the COVID-19 samples came from the United States, Italy and Spain. PBMCs, B-cell-depleted T cells, or T cells were the source of the cDNA or gDNA that made up the material.

Authors' data handling: Amplification from reference gene primers served as the basis for estimated nucleated cell counts. The assay was immunoSEQ multiplex PCR, and TCRdb's table has in-frame clones only and misses some. The DNA gave D and trimming, while V, J and clone size come from that table. The sample yields about 100,000 clones, over 60% seen once. There are 16 residues in the CDR3. V was shortened by 1 base and J by 3 bases, with 16 bases between the two germline ends. CDR1 and CDR2 (germline): SGHVS, FQNEAQ. The chain recombines TRBV7-8 with TRBJ2-7, with D possibly TRBD1 on 6 matching bases. This TCR came from a man in his 70s with acute or convalescent COVID-19. Sequenced sample: peripheral blood. The CDR3 DNA reads TGTGCCAGCAGCTTAGGGGGAGTACAGGGATTCTACGAGCAGTACTTC. The encoded protein is CASSLGGVQGFYEQYF.